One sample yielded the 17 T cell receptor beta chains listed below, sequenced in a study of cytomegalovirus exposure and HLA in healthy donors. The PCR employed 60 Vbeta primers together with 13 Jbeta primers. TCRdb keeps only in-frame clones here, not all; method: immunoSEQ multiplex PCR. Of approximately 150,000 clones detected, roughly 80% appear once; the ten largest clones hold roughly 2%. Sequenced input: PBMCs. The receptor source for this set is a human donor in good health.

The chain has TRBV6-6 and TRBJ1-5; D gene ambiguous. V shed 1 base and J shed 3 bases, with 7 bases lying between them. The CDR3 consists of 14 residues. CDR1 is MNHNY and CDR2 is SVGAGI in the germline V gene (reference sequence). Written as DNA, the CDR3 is TGTGCCAGCAGTTACTTCGGGAACAATCAGCCCCAGCATTTT. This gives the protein CASSYFGNNQPQHF.

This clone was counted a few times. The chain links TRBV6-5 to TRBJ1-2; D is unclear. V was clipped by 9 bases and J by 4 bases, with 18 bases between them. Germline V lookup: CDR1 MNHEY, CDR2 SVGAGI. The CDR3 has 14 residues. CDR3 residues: CASRRYVGVYGYTF. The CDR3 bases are TGTGCCAGTCGCCGGTATGTTGGAGTCTATGGCTACACCTTC.

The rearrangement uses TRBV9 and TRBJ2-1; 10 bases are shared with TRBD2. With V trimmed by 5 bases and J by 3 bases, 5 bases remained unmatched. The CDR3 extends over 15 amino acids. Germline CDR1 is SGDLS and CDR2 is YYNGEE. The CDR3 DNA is TGTGCCAGCAGTCCTAGCGGGGGAAACTACAATGAGCAGTTCTTC. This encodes CASSPSGGNYNEQFF.

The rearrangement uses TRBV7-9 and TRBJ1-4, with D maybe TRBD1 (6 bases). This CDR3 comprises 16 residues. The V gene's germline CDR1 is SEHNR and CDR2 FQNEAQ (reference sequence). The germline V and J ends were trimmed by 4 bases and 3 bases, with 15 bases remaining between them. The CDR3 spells CASSYTGTGSNEKLFF. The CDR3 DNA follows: TGTGCCAGCAGCTATACAGGGACGGGATCTAATGAAAAACTGTTTTTT. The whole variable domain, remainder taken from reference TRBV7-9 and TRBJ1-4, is DTGVSQNPRHKITKRGQNVTFRCDPISEHNRLYWYRQTLGQGPEFLTYFQNEAQLEKSRLLSDRFSAERPKGSFSTLEIQRTEQGDSAMYLCASSYTGTGSNEKLFFGSGTQLSVL.

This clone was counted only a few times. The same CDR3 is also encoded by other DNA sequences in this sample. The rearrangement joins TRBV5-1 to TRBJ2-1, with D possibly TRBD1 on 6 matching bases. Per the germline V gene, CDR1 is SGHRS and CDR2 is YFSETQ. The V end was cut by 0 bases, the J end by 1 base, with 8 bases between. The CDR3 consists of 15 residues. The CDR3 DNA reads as TGCGCCAGCAGCTTGGCACAGGGTTCCTACAATGAGCAGTTCTTC. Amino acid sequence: CASSLAQGSYNEQFF.

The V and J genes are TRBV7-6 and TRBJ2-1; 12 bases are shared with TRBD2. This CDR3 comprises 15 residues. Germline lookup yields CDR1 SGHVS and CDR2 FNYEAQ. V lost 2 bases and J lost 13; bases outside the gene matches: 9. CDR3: CASSLLSSGGAEQFF. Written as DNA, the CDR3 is TGTGCCAGCAGCTTATTGTCTAGCGGGGGGGCCGAACAGTTCTTC. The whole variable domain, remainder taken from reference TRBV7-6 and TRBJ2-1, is GAGVSQSPRYKVTKRGQDVALRCDPISGHVSLYWYRQALGQGPEFLTYFNYEAQQDKSGLPNDRFSAERPEGSISTLTIQRTEQRDSAMYRCASSLLSSGGAEQFFGPGTRLTVL.

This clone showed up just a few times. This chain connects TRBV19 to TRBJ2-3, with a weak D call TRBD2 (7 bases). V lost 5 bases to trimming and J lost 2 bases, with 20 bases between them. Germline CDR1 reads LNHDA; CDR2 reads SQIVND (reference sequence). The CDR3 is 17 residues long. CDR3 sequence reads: CASSFLGGRHYTDTQYF. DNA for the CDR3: TGTGCCAGTAGTTTTTTGGGGGGGCGACATTACACAGATACGCAGTATTTT.

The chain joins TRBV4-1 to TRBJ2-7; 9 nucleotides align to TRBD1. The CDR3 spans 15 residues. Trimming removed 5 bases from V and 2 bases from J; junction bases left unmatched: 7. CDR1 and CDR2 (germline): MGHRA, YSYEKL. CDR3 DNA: TGCGCCAGCAGCGTCCGGACAGGGGAAGCCTACGAGCAGTACTTC. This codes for CASSVRTGEAYEQYF.

CDR3: CASSPPGGGSYEQYF. DNA for the CDR3: TGTGCCAGCAGTCCCCCGGGAGGGGGCTCCTACGAGCAGTACTTC. V usage is TRBV6-1 and J usage is TRBJ2-7; TRBD2 matches at 8 bases. The germline gives CDR1 MNHNS, CDR2 SASEGT. V was clipped by 5 bases and J by 0 bases; unmatched bases: 6. CDR3 length: 15 residues.

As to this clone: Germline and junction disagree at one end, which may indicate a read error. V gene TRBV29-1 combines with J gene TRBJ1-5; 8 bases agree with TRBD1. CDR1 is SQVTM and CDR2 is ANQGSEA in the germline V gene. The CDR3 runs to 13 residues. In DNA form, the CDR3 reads TGCGGCGTCCTGGACAGGGAGGGGCAGCCCCAGCATTTT. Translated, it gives CGVLDREGQPQHF. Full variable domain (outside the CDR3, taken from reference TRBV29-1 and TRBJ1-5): SAVISQKPSRDICQRGTSLTIQCQVDSQVTMMFWYRQQPGQSLTLIATANQGSEATYESGFVIDKFPISRPNLTFSTLTVSNMSPEDSSIYLCGVLDREGQPQHFGDGTRLSIL.

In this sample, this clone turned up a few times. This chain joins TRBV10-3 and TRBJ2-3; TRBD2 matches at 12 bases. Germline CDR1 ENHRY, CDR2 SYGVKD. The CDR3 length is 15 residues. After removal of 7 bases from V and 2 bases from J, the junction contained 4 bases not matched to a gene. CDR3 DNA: TGTGCCATCAAGACTAGCGGGGGAGACACAGATACGCAGTATTTT. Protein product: CAIKTSGGDTDTQYF.

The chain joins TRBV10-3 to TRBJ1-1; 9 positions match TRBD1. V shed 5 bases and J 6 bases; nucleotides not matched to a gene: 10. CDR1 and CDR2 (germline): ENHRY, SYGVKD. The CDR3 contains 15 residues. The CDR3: CAISKRTGEISEAFF. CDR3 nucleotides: TGTGCCATCAGTAAAAGGACAGGGGAGATTTCTGAAGCTTTCTTT.

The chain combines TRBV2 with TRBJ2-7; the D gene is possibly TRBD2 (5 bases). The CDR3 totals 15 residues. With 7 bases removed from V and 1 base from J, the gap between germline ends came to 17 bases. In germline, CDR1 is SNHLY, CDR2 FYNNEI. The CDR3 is CASTPREKPSYEQYF. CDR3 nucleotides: TGTGCCAGCACCCCCCGGGAAAAACCATCCTACGAGCAGTACTTC.

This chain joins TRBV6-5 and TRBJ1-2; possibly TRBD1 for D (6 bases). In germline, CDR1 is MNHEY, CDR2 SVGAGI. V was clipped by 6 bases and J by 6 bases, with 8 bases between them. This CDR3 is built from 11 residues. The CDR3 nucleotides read TGTGCCAGCAGGGGGGGGCATGGCTACACCTTC. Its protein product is CASRGGHGYTF.

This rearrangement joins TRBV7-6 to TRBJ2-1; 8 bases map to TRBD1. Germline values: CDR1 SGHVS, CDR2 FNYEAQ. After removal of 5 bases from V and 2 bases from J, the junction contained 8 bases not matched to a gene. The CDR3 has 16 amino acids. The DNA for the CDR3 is TGTGCCAGCAGCAGAACGACAGGGGTCCCCTACAATGAGCAGTTCTTC. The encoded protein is CASSRTTGVPYNEQFF. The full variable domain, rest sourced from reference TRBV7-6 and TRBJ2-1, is GAGVSQSPRYKVTKRGQDVALRCDPISGHVSLYWYRQALGQGPEFLTYFNYEAQQDKSGLPNDRFSAERPEGSISTLTIQRTEQRDSAMYRCASSRTTGVPYNEQFFGPGTRLTVL.

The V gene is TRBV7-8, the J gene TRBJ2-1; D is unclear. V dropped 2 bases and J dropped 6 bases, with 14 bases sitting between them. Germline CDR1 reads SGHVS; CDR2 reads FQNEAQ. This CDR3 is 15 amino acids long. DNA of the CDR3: TGTGCCAGCAGCTTATTCGACAACCCCTCCAATGAGCAGTTCTTC. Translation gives CASSLFDNPSNEQFF.

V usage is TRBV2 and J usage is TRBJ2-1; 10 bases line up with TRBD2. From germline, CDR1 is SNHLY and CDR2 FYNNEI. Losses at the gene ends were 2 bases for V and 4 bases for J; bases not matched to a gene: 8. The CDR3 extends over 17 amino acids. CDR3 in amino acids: CASSELDLAGGYNEQFF. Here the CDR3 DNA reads TGTGCCAGCAGTGAATTGGATTTAGCGGGGGGTTACAATGAGCAGTTCTTC.